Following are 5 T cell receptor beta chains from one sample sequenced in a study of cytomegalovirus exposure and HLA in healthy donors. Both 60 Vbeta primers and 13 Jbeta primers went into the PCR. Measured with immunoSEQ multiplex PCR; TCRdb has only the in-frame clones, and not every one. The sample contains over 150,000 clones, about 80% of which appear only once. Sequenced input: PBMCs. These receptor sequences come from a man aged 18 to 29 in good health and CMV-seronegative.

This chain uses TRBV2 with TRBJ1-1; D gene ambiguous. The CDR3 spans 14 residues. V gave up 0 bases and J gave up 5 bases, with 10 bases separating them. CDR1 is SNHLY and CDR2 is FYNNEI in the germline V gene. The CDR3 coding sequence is TGTGCCAGCAGTGAAGCGACGGGGTATACTGAAGCTTTCTTT. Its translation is CASSEATGYTEAFF.

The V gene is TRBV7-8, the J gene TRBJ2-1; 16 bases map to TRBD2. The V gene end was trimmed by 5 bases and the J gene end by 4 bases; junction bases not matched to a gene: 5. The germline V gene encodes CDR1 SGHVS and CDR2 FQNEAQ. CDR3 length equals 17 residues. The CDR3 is CASSPGTSGRAYNEQFF. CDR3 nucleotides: TGTGCCAGCAGCCCAGGGACTAGCGGGAGGGCGTACAATGAGCAGTTCTTC.

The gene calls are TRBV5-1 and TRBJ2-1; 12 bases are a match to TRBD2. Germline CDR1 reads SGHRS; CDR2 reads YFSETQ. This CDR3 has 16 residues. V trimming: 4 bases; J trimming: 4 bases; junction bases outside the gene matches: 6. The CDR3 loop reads CASSRPGTSGYNEQFF. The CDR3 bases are TGCGCCAGCAGCCGCCCCGGGACTAGCGGGTACAATGAGCAGTTCTTC.

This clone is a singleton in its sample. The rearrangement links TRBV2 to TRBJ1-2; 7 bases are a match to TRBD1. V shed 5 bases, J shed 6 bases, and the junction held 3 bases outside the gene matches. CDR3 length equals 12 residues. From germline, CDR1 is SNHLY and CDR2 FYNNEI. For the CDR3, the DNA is TGTGCCAGCAGTAGGGACAGCCATGGCTACACCTTC. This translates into CASSRDSHGYTF.

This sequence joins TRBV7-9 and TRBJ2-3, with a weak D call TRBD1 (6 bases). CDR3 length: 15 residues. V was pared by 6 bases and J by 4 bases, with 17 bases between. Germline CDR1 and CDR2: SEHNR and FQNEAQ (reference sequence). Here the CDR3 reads CASSRLDRYSDTQYF. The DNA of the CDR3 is TGTGCCAGCAGTCGATTAGACAGGTATTCAGATACGCAGTATTTT. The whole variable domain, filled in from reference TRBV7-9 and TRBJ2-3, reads DTGVSQNPRHKITKRGQNVTFRCDPISEHNRLYWYRQTLGQGPEFLTYFQNEAQLEKSRLLSDRFSAERPKGSFSTLEIQRTEQGDSAMYLCASSRLDRYSDTQYFGPGTRLTVL.